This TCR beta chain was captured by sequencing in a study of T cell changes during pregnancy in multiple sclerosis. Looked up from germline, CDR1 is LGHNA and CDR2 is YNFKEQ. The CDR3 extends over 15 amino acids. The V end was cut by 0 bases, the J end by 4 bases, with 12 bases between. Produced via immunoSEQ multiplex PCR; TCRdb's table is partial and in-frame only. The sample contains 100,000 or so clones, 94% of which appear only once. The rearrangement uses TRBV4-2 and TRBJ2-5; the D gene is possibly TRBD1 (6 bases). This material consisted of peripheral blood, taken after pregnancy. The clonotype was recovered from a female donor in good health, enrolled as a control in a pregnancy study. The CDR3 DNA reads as TGTGCCAGCAGCCAAGATCCAGGGGTAGGAGAGACCCAGTACTTC. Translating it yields CASSQDPGVGETQYF.